This TCR beta chain was identified in a study of blood T cell repertoires in COVID-19. Each participant's cohort was designated according to participant-reported clinical history. Cohort 3 recovery required two negative PCRs, clearance, or symptom resolution. TCRdb keeps only in-frame clones here, not all; method: immunoSEQ multiplex PCR. Seen here are around 300,000 clones, over 75% observed once, and the top ten hold over 2%. Trimming stripped 1 base from V and 0 bases from J, with 9 bases between. This CDR3 is built from 15 residues. CDR1 is SEHNR and CDR2 is FQNEAQ in the germline V gene (reference sequence).

Source material: PBMCs or T cells enriched from blood (not recorded which). This clonotype originated in a woman aged 18-29 years who had recovered from COVID-19. This sequence joins TRBV7-9 and TRBJ1-1; D is unresolved. The CDR3 region is CASSLESQVNTEAFF. The CDR3 bases are TGTGCCAGCAGCTTAGAGAGCCAGGTGAACACTGAAGCTTTCTTT.